What follows are 32 T cell receptor beta chains derived from one specimen sequenced in a study of T cell responses to AZD1222 COVID-19 vaccine. The method was immunoSEQ multiplex PCR; TCRdb's version includes in-frame clones alone and lacks a portion of them. The profile covers around 130,000 clones, with approximately 94% appearing a single time and 6.6% taken by the ten largest. This specimen consisted of peripheral blood, obtained on day 0 of AZD1222 vaccination. All receptors derive from an adult in good health.

The chain couples TRBV9 to TRBJ2-1; D tentatively fits TRBD1 or TRBD2 (5 bases each). The CDR3 covers 17 residues. Deletions cut 0 bases from V and 5 bases from J, with 18 bases between. Germline CDR1 reads SGDLS; CDR2 reads YYNGEE. The CDR3 reads CASSVEVGARGDNEQFF. In DNA, the CDR3 is TGTGCCAGCAGCGTAGAGGTCGGGGCGCGAGGTGACAATGAGCAGTTCTTC.

The rearrangement links TRBV19 to TRBJ1-4, with D maybe TRBD1 (6 bases). Deletions cut 9 bases from V and 0 bases from J, with 11 bases between. The germline V gene has CDR1 LNHDA and CDR2 SQIVND (reference sequence). CDR3 length: 14 amino acids. CDR3 DNA: TGTGCCAGCACAGGGACTGCAACTAATGAAAAACTGTTTTTT. Its protein is CASTGTATNEKLFF.

Here the CDR3 DNA reads TGTGCCTGGAGAATCTCAGGGGGAAACACCATATATTTT. Its translation: CAWRISGGNTIYF. This sequence joins TRBV30 and TRBJ1-3; D may be TRBD1 (5 bases). This CDR3 comprises 13 residues. Per germline, CDR1 GTSNPN and CDR2 SVGIG (reference sequence). Trimming removed 3 bases at V and 4 bases at J, with 10 bases between.

The chain recombines TRBV24-1 with TRBJ1-2, with unresolved D. This CDR3 contains 12 residues. Germline CDR1 is KGHDR and CDR2 is SFDVKD. V was cut by 3 bases and J by 2 bases, with 3 bases left in between. The CDR3 region has the DNA TGTGCCACCAGTGATGCCAACTATGGCTACACCTTC. It encodes CATSDANYGYTF.

The chain uses TRBV10-1 and TRBJ2-3, with 15 bases matching TRBD2. Per germline, CDR1 WNHNN and CDR2 SYGVQD (reference sequence). Unmatched junction bases numbered 3, after V lost 3 bases and J lost 5 bases. The CDR3 runs 16 residues. The chain's CDR3 is CASSDPGLAGGDTQYF. CDR3 DNA sequence: TGCGCCAGCAGTGATCCGGGACTAGCGGGAGGAGATACGCAGTATTTT.

This chain joins TRBV5-6 and TRBJ2-5, with D unresolved. Trimming took off 2 bases at V and 5 bases at J, with 4 bases between the two ends. CDR3 length equals 11 residues. The germline gives CDR1 SGHDT, CDR2 YYEEEE. CDR3 DNA: TGTGCCAGCAGCTTCGGGGAGACCCAGTACTTC. It translates to CASSFGETQYF. The full variable domain, completed using reference TRBV5-6 and TRBJ2-5, is DAGVTQSPTHLIKTRGQQVTLRCSPKSGHDTVSWYQQALGQGPQFIFQYYEEEERQRGNFPDRFSGHQFPNYSSELNVNALLLGDSALYLCASSFGETQYFGPGTRLLVL.

The CDR3 coding sequence is TGTGCCAGCAGCTTAGGTCGGGGGCAGAACTACAATGAGCAGTTCTTC. Translation gives CASSLGRGQNYNEQFF. This chain connects TRBV7-8 to TRBJ2-1, with D perhaps being TRBD1 or TRBD2 (6 bases each). Germline V gene sequence: CDR1 SGHVS, CDR2 FQNEAQ. This CDR3 spans 16 amino acids. The V and J ends lost 1 base and 3 bases respectively, with 13 bases between them.

V is TRBV27 and J is TRBJ1-1, with 7 bases matching TRBD1. Germline V lookup: CDR1 MNHEY, CDR2 SMNVEV (reference sequence). The CDR3 length is 15 residues. V lost 7 bases to trimming and J lost 0 bases; unmatched junction nucleotides: 8. For the CDR3, the DNA is TGTGCCAGCAATTCTGCTGACAGGGTGAACACTGAAGCTTTCTTT. The encoded protein is CASNSADRVNTEAFF.

This clone has only one observation. The chain employs TRBV2 and TRBJ1-2, with D hard to call. Trimming shortened V by 2 bases and J by 5 bases, and 9 bases separated the two germline ends. The germline CDR1 and CDR2 sequences are SNHLY and FYNNEI. The CDR3 length is 13 residues. The CDR3 protein is CASSESSRYGYTF. Written as DNA, the CDR3 is TGTGCCAGCAGTGAAAGTTCAAGGTATGGCTACACCTTC.

The rearrangement uses TRBV11-2 and TRBJ1-2; 8 bases are a match to TRBD1. The ends lost 3 bases at V and 1 base at J; junction bases unmatched: 10. Germline assignment: CDR1 SGHAT and CDR2 FQNNGV. The CDR3 extends over 17 amino acids. Written as DNA, the CDR3 is TGTGCCAGCAGCTTCCATTACGGACAGGGCTTTAACTATGGCTACACCTTC. This gives the protein CASSFHYGQGFNYGYTF.

The CDR3 loop reads CASSFPKMQQFF. The CDR3 coding sequence is TGTGCCAGCAGTTTTCCCAAAATGCAGCAGTTCTTC. This rearrangement joins TRBV12-3 or TRBV12-4 to TRBJ2-1; no clear D gene. The CDR3 is 12 residues long. V was trimmed by 3 bases and J by 11 bases, leaving 11 bases between them.

The chain is built from TRBV18 and TRBJ1-1; TRBD1 matches at 8 bases. Germline values: CDR1 KGHSH, CDR2 LQKENI. The ends lost 6 bases at V and 0 bases at J; junction bases unmatched: 3. This CDR3 is 14 amino acids long. The CDR3 spells CASSPGQVNTEAFF. The CDR3 bases are TGTGCCAGCTCGCCGGGACAGGTGAACACTGAAGCTTTCTTT.

The chain carries TRBV20-1 and TRBJ2-1; possible D gene TRBD2, 6 bases. Germline V gene sequence: CDR1 DFQATT, CDR2 SNEGSKA (reference sequence). The ends were cut back, 3 bases at V and 1 base at J, with 13 bases in the middle. The CDR3 has 15 residues. CDR3 nucleotide sequence: TGCAGTGCTAGTCCTGTGGAGGGGTCCTACAATGAGCAGTTCTTC. This translates into CSASPVEGSYNEQFF.

This sequence joins TRBV6-1 and TRBJ1-2, with D unresolved. Germline loops: CDR1 MNHNS, CDR2 SASEGT. V lost 3 bases, J lost 4 bases, and 6 bases lay in between. The length of the CDR3 is 12 residues. The CDR3 spells CASSDTLYGYTF. The CDR3 region has the DNA TGTGCCAGCAGTGACACTCTCTATGGCTACACCTTC.

The J gene is TRBJ1-2, the V gene TRBV12-3 or TRBV12-4; a weak D match, TRBD1 (6 bases). The CDR3 is 12 residues long. V was trimmed by 9 bases and J by 7 bases, leaving 15 bases between them. CDR3 region: CASSRGAVGYTF. In DNA form, the CDR3 reads TGTGCCAGTTCAAGGGGGGCTGTTGGCTACACCTTC.

The chain's CDR3 is CASRNSGRANTGELFF. DNA of the CDR3: TGTGCCAGCAGAAACAGCGGGAGGGCGAACACCGGGGAGCTGTTTTTT. V gene TRBV7-2 combines with J gene TRBJ2-2, with TRBD2 matching 10 bases. Germline values: CDR1 SGHTA, CDR2 FQGNSA. V shed 6 bases and J 0 bases; nucleotides not matched to a gene: 4. The CDR3 consists of 16 residues.

J is TRBJ2-3 and V is TRBV24-1; the D gene is possibly TRBD2 (6 bases). CDR3 size: 14 residues. V was clipped by 4 bases and J by 1 base, with 8 bases between them. The germline CDR1 and CDR2 sequences are KGHDR and SFDVKD. The CDR3 bases are TGTGCCACCAGTGAAGCTAGCGGCACAGATACGCAGTATTTT. It yields the protein CATSEASGTDTQYF.

About this clone itself: This CDR3 is also generated by other DNA sequences in the sample. This chain links TRBV18 with TRBJ2-2; 9 bases line up with TRBD2. Germline-derived CDR1 and CDR2 are KGHSH and LQKENI. The trim removed 3 bases at V and 2 bases at J, leaving 7 bases unmatched. The CDR3 length is 17 residues. The DNA of the CDR3 is TGTGCCAGCTCACCCCCCGGGCTAGCGGGAAACACCGGGGAGCTGTTTTTT. Translating it yields CASSPPGLAGNTGELFF.

CDR3 bases: TGTGCCAGCATCATCGGGGGCATATATAATTCACCCCTCCACTTT. This sequence encodes CASIIGGIYNSPLHF. The chain links TRBV6-5 to TRBJ1-6; tentative D call: TRBD1 (6 bases). CDR1 and CDR2 from the germline V gene are MNHEY and SVGAGI. V lost 7 bases to trimming and J lost 4 bases, with 14 bases between them. The CDR3 is 15 residues long.

The chain employs TRBV28 and TRBJ2-2; D is undetermined. V shed 5 bases and J shed 2 bases, with 3 bases lying between them. The CDR3 sequence is 12 residues long. Germline V CDR1 and CDR2: MDHEN, SYDVKM. CDR3: CASSPNTGELFF. The CDR3 nucleotides are TGTGCCAGCAGTCCTAACACCGGGGAGCTGTTTTTT.

This sequence joins TRBV28 and TRBJ2-3; 14 bases fit TRBD2. V lost 7 bases, J lost 5 bases, and 14 bases stayed unmatched. Looked up from germline, CDR1 is MDHEN and CDR2 is SYDVKM. There are 18 residues in the CDR3. Written as DNA, the CDR3 is TGTGCCAGCATGACTAGCGGGAGGGATCCCTTAGGGCAAGATACGCAGTATTTT. Translated: CASMTSGRDPLGQDTQYF.

This clone was observed a single time. The rearrangement uses TRBV4-2 and TRBJ1-1, with TRBD1 matching over 10 bases. Germline V CDR1 and CDR2: LGHNA, YNFKEQ. The CDR3 runs to 17 residues. V lost 1 base, J lost 0 bases, and 5 bases stayed unmatched. CDR3 protein: CASSQVDRGRLNTEAFF. DNA for the CDR3: TGTGCCAGCAGCCAAGTCGACAGGGGGCGGTTGAACACTGAAGCTTTCTTT.

The CDR3 protein is CASSLAQEGPETQYF. The CDR3 nucleotides read TGTGCCAGCAGCTTAGCGCAAGAGGGGCCAGAGACCCAGTACTTC. V usage is TRBV7-9 and J usage is TRBJ2-5; D could derive from TRBD1 or TRBD2 (5 bases each). The V end lost 0 bases, the J end lost 4 bases, and 12 bases lay between the germline ends. The CDR3 consists of 15 residues. CDR1 SEHNR and CDR2 FQNEAQ come from the germline V gene (reference sequence).

The V gene is TRBV21-1, the J gene TRBJ2-1; TRBD2, the table's D call, was not compared with the DNA. TRBV21-1 is described as a pseudogene. This CDR3 is 15 amino acids long. The CDR3 DNA follows: TGTGCCAGCAGCATACTAGCGGGCGTCTACAATGAGCAGTTCTTC. This translates into CASSILAGVYNEQFF.

The gene calls are TRBV30 and TRBJ2-7, with D unresolved. This CDR3 comprises 13 residues. Germline V gene data show CDR1 as GTSNPN and CDR2 as SVGIG (reference sequence). The V end lost 3 bases, the J end lost 2 bases, and 11 bases lay between the germline ends. This CDR3 reads CAWSGRVAYEQYF. The CDR3 coding sequence is TGTGCCTGGAGCGGAAGGGTAGCCTACGAGCAGTACTTC.

The V gene is TRBV19, the J gene TRBJ2-3; weak D call: TRBD2 (7 bases). Deletions cut 0 bases from V and 4 bases from J, with 14 bases between. This CDR3 comprises 16 residues. Germline-derived CDR1 and CDR2 are LNHDA and SQIVND (reference sequence). CDR3 coding DNA: TGTGCCAGTAGTATAGATCGGGGGGCCAACCCAGATACGCAGTATTTT. It codes for CASSIDRGANPDTQYF.

This chain uses TRBV5-1 with TRBJ1-4; D unclear. V was pared by 5 bases and J by 5 bases, with 13 bases between. The CDR3 has 14 residues. CDR1 is SGHRS, CDR2 YFSETQ, per germline. CDR3 sequence: CASRNWEQNEKLFF. As DNA, the CDR3 is TGCGCCAGCAGAAACTGGGAGCAAAATGAAAAACTGTTTTTT. The whole variable domain, filled in from reference TRBV5-1 and TRBJ1-4, reads KAGVTQTPRYLIKTRGQQVTLSCSPISGHRSVSWYQQTPGQGLQFLFEYFSETQRNKGNFPGRFSGRQFSNSRSEMNVSTLELGDSALYLCASRNWEQNEKLFFGSGTQLSVL.

V gene TRBV7-3 combines with J gene TRBJ2-7; D may be TRBD1 or TRBD2 (5 bases each). CDR1 is SGHTA and CDR2 is FQGTGA in the germline V gene. Trimming took 5 bases from V and 9 from J, leaving 17 bases between them. CDR3 size: 13 residues. The DNA of the CDR3 is TGTGCCAGCAGCCCGGGACCGAGTTTAGGGCAGTACTTC. This encodes CASSPGPSLGQYF.

The chain has TRBV7-2 and TRBJ2-7, with TRBD2 identical over 7 bases. V gave up 1 base and J gave up 5 bases; unmatched junction bases: 11. This CDR3 spans 16 amino acids. Germline CDR1 and CDR2: SGHTA and FQGNSA. The CDR3 region has the DNA TGTGCCAGCAGCTTAGTTGCCCTAGCGGAAGGTAACGAGCAGTACTTC. Protein product: CASSLVALAEGNEQYF.

The J gene is TRBJ1-3, the V gene TRBV30; no reliable D call. Germline lookup yields CDR1 GTSNPN and CDR2 SVGIG (reference sequence). Deletions cut 3 bases from V and 2 bases from J, with 5 bases between. CDR3 length: 12 residues. Here the CDR3 DNA reads TGTGCCTGGAGCGCTACTGGAAACACCATATATTTT. Residues: CAWSATGNTIYF.

The rearrangement links TRBV7-8 to TRBJ1-2; the D gene is possibly TRBD1 (6 bases). Trimming removed 5 bases at V and 5 bases at J, with 15 bases between. The CDR3 has 14 residues. The germline V gene encodes CDR1 SGHVS and CDR2 FQNEAQ. CDR3 amino acids: CASSRDNVWYGYTF. The CDR3 region has the DNA TGTGCCAGCAGCCGGGACAACGTTTGGTATGGCTACACCTTC.

V gene TRBV5-1 combines with J gene TRBJ1-5; D is unresolved. This CDR3 is built from 15 residues. Germline V gene lookup returns CDR1 SGHRS and CDR2 YFSETQ. V was shortened by 5 bases and J by 0 bases, with 12 bases between the two germline ends. The DNA of the CDR3 is TGCGCCAGCAGTACGGACGGGGTTAGCAATCAGCCCCAGCATTTT. Residues: CASSTDGVSNQPQHF.